Each of the 18 T cell receptor beta chains below was sequenced from the same sample in a study of blood T cells in healthy people across ages. Then a second PCR, running roughly 7 to 11 cycles, was carried out with a sample-barcoded 5' primer and a J-beta primer mix. TCRdb passed the 5' RACE reads through MiXCR, listing each CDR3 protein once. The table has around 900,000 distinct CDR3 sequences, roughly half seen once. The source material was blood. The receptors were sampled from a woman aged 60-75 years in good health.

This clonotype was counted a single time. The DNA for the CDR3 is TGTGCCAGCAGCCCGGGACTAGAATTGTATCGAGAGCAGTACTTC. As protein: CASSPGLELYREQYF. The rearrangement joins TRBV5-6 to TRBJ2-7; the match to TRBD2 covers 8 bases. J gave up 7 bases and V 4 bases, and 13 bases lay outside the gene matches. Germline loops: CDR1 SGHDT, CDR2 YYEEEE. The CDR3 is 15 amino acids.

This clonotype has just a few counts. The CDR3 is CASQSTRSGRASYEQYF. The CDR3, as DNA: TGTGCCAGCCAATCGACTCGCAGTGGCAGGGCTTCTTACGAGCAGTACTTC. V usage is TRBV5-4 and J usage is TRBJ2-7; TRBD1 might be the D (5 bases). Germline assignment: CDR1 SGHNT and CDR2 YYREEE (reference sequence). V dropped 7 bases and J dropped 4 bases, with 27 bases sitting between them. This CDR3 has 17 amino acids.

Written as DNA, the CDR3 is TGTGCCAGCCATCCGGTTCTAGCGGGAGATGGGGAAGAGACCCAGTACTTC. It codes for CASHPVLAGDGEETQYF. The chain couples TRBV7-9 to TRBJ2-5; 10 nucleotides line up with TRBD2. The CDR3 loop spans 17 amino acids. Germline loops: CDR1 SEHNR, CDR2 FQNEAQ (reference sequence). Trimming took 8 bases from V and 3 from J; bases not matched to a gene: 15.

This chain joins TRBV4-1 and TRBJ2-1; possible D gene TRBD2, 5 bases. The CDR3 has 16 amino acids. Per germline, CDR1 MGHRA and CDR2 YSYEKL. V was cut by 5 bases and J by 3 bases, with 17 bases left in between. The CDR3 loop is CASSFTARAVYNEQFF. The CDR3 nucleotides are TGCGCCAGCAGCTTCACAGCGAGAGCGGTCTACAATGAGCAGTTCTTC.

V and J are TRBV7-2 and TRBJ2-1, with 11 bases lining up with TRBD2. The CDR3 has 15 residues. CDR1 SGHTA and CDR2 FQGNSA come from the germline V gene. V was clipped by 1 base and J by 9 bases; unmatched bases: 5. In DNA, the CDR3 is TGTGCCAGCAGCTTAGGGCCACTAGCGGGAGTTGAGCAGTTCTTC. As protein: CASSLGPLAGVEQFF.

This clonotype was counted a single time. This chain joins TRBV2 and TRBJ1-2; D remains ambiguous. Trimming cost V 6 bases and J 4 bases, with 18 bases left between them. Looked up from germline, CDR1 is SNHLY and CDR2 is FYNNEI. The CDR3 loop spans 15 amino acids. CDR3 protein: CASRETDHPTYGYTF. The CDR3, as DNA: TGTGCCAGCAGGGAAACGGATCACCCTACCTATGGCTACACCTTC.

In regard to this clonotype: A much larger clone lies a single base off, so this may be a read error. The rearrangement uses TRBV2 and TRBJ1-4; the D is unclear. Trimming shortened V by 5 bases and J by 7 bases, and 5 bases separated the two germline ends. CDR3 length equals 11 residues. CDR1 is SNHLY and CDR2 is FYNNEI in the germline V gene. The CDR3, as DNA: TGTGCCAGCAGTATAAGTGAAAAACTGTTTTTT. Translating gives CASSISEKLFF.

This clonotype was detected only a few times. This chain connects TRBV9 to TRBJ2-5; 11 bases align to TRBD2. This CDR3 contains 17 residues. Germline V gives CDR1 SGDLS, CDR2 YYNGEE. The V and J ends lost 3 bases and 5 bases, in that order; junction bases with no gene match: 12. This chain's CDR3 is CASSALRLAGSGETQYF. The CDR3 coding sequence is TGTGCCAGCAGCGCCCTTCGACTAGCGGGGTCCGGGGAGACCCAGTACTTC. Based on the CDR3 plus reference TRBV9 and TRBJ2-5, the full variable domain is DSGVTQTPKHLITATGQRVTLRCSPRSGDLSVYWYQQSLDQGLQFLIQYYNGEERAKGNILERFSAQQFPDLHSELNLSSLELGDSALYFCASSALRLAGSGETQYFGPGTRLLVL.

This clonotype has only a few counts. This chain connects TRBV20-1 to TRBJ2-5; no firm D call. The CDR3 runs 13 residues. CDR1 and CDR2 (germline): DFQATT, SNEGSKA (reference sequence). V lost 1 base, J lost 2 bases, and 8 bases lay in between. The CDR3 nucleotides are TGCAGTGCTAGAGGCGCCTCACAAGAGACCCAGTACTTC. It is translated as CSARGASQETQYF.

This chain uses TRBV20-1 with TRBJ2-1, with 11 bases lining up with TRBD1. J gave up 4 bases and V 6 bases, and 8 bases lay outside the gene matches. CDR3 length: 15 amino acids. The germline V gene has CDR1 DFQATT and CDR2 SNEGSKA (reference sequence). CDR3 amino acids: CSATHGQGAYNEQFF. The CDR3 DNA follows: TGCAGTGCGACTCATGGACAGGGGGCTTACAATGAGCAGTTCTTC.

The count of this clonotype is one. The chain employs TRBV27 and TRBJ2-4; 7 nucleotides match TRBD2. Losses at the gene ends were 6 bases for V and 0 bases for J; bases not matched to a gene: 14. Germline-derived CDR1 and CDR2 are MNHEY and SMNVEV (reference sequence). This CDR3 spans 18 amino acids. This CDR3 is CASSRGGGRGKAKNIQYF. CDR3 in DNA: TGTGCCAGCAGCCGTGGGGGGGGAAGGGGAAAAGCCAAAAACATTCAGTACTTC.

The gene calls are TRBV28 and TRBJ2-7, with 7 bases that match TRBD2. This CDR3 has 15 amino acids. The ends lost 5 bases at V and 2 bases at J; junction bases unmatched: 9. Germline V CDR1 and CDR2: MDHEN, SYDVKM. The CDR3 bases are TGTGCCAGCAGTCCGCGGGACTACAAAACCTACGAGCAGTACTTC. It encodes CASSPRDYKTYEQYF.

The rearrangement uses TRBV4-3 and TRBJ1-1; 7 bases line up with TRBD1. After removal of 3 bases from V and 0 bases from J, the junction contained 13 bases not matched to a gene. Germline CDR1 LGHNA, CDR2 YSLEER. This CDR3 contains 18 residues. The CDR3 sequence is CASSQLLSRQGLNTEAFF. CDR3 DNA: TGCGCCAGCAGCCAGCTACTAAGCCGACAGGGTCTGAACACTGAAGCTTTCTTT.

The chain combines TRBV6-1 with TRBJ1-1, with 8 bases fitting TRBD1. Trimming cost V 6 bases and J 4 bases; bases outside gene matches: 10. CDR1 is MNHNS and CDR2 is SASEGT in the germline V gene. This CDR3 comprises 15 residues. CDR3 bases: TGTGCCAGCAGGGACACCCCGCAGGGGGCCACTGAAGCTTTCTTT. Protein product: CASRDTPQGATEAFF.

The J gene is TRBJ2-3, the V gene TRBV20-1; 11 bases fit TRBD2. V dropped 5 bases and J dropped 3; count of bases not matched to a gene: 13. There are 17 residues in the CDR3. Per germline, CDR1 DFQATT and CDR2 SNEGSKA (reference sequence). The CDR3 region is CSAGPGPGLADTDTQYF. The CDR3 bases are TGCAGTGCTGGACCCGGCCCGGGACTAGCGGATACAGATACGCAGTATTTT.

In this sample, this clonotype turned up a few times. V is TRBV6-2 or TRBV6-3 and J is TRBJ2-4; 7 nucleotides align to TRBD1. The trim removed 6 bases at V and 7 bases at J, leaving 6 bases unmatched. This CDR3 spans 13 amino acids. Germline assignment: CDR1 MNHEY and CDR2 SVGEGT. CDR3 in DNA: TGTGCCAGCAGACGGACAGGAATCAACATTCAGTACTTC. It translates to CASRRTGINIQYF.

V usage is TRBV7-7 and J usage is TRBJ2-5, with 10 bases aligning to TRBD1. The J call may be faulty, since TRBJ2-7 better matches the DNA end. CDR1 SSHAT and CDR2 FNYEAQ come from the germline V gene (reference sequence). The CDR3 covers 15 residues. Here the CDR3 DNA reads TGTGCCAGCAGCTTAGGCGTGGGACAGGGGTCCGAGCAGTACTTC. It codes for CASSLGVGQGSEQYF.

As concerns this clonotype: Sequence at one end of the junction differs from germline and may be a read error. For the CDR3, the DNA is TGTGCCAGCAGTGAGAGCACAGGGGGCTCCTACAATGAGCAATTCTTC. Protein product: CASSESTGGSYNEQFF. The genes are TRBV2 and TRBJ2-1, with 9 bases aligning to TRBD1. There are 16 residues in the CDR3. Germline CDR1 SNHLY, CDR2 FYNNEI.